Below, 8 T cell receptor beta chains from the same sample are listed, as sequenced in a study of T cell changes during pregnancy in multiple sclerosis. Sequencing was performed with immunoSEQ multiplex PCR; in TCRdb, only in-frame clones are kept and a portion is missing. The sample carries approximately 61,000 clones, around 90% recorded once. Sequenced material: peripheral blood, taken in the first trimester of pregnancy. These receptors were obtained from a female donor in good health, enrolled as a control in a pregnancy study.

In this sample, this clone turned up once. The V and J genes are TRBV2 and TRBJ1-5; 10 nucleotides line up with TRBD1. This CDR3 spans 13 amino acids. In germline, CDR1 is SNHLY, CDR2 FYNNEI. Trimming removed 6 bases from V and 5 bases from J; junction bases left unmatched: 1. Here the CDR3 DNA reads TGTGCCAGCAGCGGGACAGGGGATCAGCCCCAGCATTTT. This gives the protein CASSGTGDQPQHF.

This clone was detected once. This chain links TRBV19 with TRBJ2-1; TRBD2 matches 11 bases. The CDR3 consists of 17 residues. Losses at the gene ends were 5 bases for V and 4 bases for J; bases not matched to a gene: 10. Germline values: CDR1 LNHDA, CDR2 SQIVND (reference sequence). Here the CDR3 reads CASSFSRLAGSYNEQFF. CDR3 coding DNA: TGTGCCAGTAGTTTCTCGCGACTAGCGGGAAGTTACAATGAGCAGTTCTTC.

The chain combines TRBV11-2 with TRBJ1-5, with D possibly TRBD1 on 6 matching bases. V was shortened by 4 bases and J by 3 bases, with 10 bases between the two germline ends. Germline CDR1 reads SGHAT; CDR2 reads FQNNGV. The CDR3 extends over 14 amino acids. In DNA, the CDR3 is TGTGCCAGCAGCTCGCTGGGGGCCAATCAGCCCCAGCATTTT. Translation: CASSSLGANQPQHF.

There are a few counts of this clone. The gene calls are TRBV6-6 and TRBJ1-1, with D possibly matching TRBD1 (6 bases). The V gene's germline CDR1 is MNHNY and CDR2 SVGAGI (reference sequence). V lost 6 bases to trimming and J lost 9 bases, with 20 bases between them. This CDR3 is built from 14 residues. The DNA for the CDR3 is TGTGCCAGCAGCCCCGAACAAACAGGGATGAAAGCTTTCTTT. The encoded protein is CASSPEQTGMKAFF.

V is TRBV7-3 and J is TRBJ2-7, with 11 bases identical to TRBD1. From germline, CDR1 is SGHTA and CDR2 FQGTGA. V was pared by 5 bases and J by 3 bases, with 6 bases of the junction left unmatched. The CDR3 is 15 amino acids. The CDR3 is CASSPGQGAIYEQYF. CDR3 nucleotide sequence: TGTGCCAGCAGCCCCGGACAGGGGGCAATCTACGAGCAGTACTTC.

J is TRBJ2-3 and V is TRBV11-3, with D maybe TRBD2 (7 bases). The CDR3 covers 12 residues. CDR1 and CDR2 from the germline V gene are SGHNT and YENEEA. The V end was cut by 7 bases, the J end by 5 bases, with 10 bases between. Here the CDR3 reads CASTGGQDTQYF. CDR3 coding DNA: TGTGCCAGCACGGGGGGCCAAGATACGCAGTATTTT.

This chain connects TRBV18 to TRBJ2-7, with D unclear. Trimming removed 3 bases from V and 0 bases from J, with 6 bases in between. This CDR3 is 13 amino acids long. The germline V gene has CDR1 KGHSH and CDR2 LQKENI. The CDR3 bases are TGTGCCAGCTCACCGCCGAGCTCCTACGAGCAGTACTTC. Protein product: CASSPPSSYEQYF.

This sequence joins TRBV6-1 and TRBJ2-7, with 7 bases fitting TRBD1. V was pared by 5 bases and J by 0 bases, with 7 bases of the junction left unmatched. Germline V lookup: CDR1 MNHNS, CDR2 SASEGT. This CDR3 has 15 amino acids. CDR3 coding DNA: TGTGCCAGCAGTCCCAGGACAGGATACTCCTACGAGCAGTACTTC. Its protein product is CASSPRTGYSYEQYF.